This T cell receptor (beta chain) was recorded in a study of CD8 T cells in ankylosing spondylitis. V was pared by 2 bases and J by 2 bases, with 9 bases between. CDR1 and CDR2 from the germline V gene are KGHDR and SFDVKD. The length of the CDR3 is 14 residues. This clonotype has ten or more counts. The antigen is not known. Findings and limits, study-wide: About 8 highly homologous variants made up a TCR beta motif, and this motif appeared characteristic of ankylosing spondylitis blood. A CD8+ phenotype characterized the disease-linked clones, which were relatively rare in peripheral blood. Clones tied to disease were said to be significantly enriched in matched ankylosing spondylitis synovial fluid.

Quantitative barcoded 5'-RACE was used to prepare TCR beta libraries. Using its own MiXCR run on the 5' RACE reads, TCRdb lists one record per CDR3 protein. This table holds around 32,000 distinct CDR3 sequences, 7.2% found once. This TCR derives from a male donor with ankylosing spondylitis or in good health (not recorded which). V and J are TRBV24-1 and TRBJ2-7; possibly TRBD2 for D (5 bases). Material: blood, either unsorted or a sorted T cell fraction (not recorded which). The CDR3 coding sequence is TGTGCCACCAGTGATTCCAGCGGAGCCTACGAGCAGTACTTC. It specifies CATSDSSGAYEQYF.